The 7 T cell receptor beta chains below were found in one sample sequenced in a study of T cells in Graves' hyperthyroidism and ophthalmopathy. Amplified regions were TCR beta CDR3 sequences from RNA transcripts. The TCR CDR3 first-round RT-PCR relied on the HTBI primer set. TCRdb used MiXCR to reprocess the multiplex PCR reads, holding one entry per CDR3 protein. The sample has more than 45,000 distinct CDR3 sequences, roughly 49% seen once; the top ten hold roughly an eighth. Sample: blood. The receptors were sampled from a woman in her 30s with Graves' ophthalmopathy.

This clonotype was seen at least ten times. The chain is built from TRBV5-1 and TRBJ2-7; TRBD1 aligns across 7 bases. V trimming: 4 bases; J trimming: 1 base; junction bases outside the gene matches: 5. Per the germline V gene, CDR1 is SGHRS and CDR2 is YFSETQ. The CDR3 length is 14 residues. This chain's CDR3 is CASSPTGASYEQYF. In nucleotides, the CDR3 is TGCGCCAGCAGCCCTACAGGGGCGTCCTACGAGCAGTACTTC. Drawing the rest from reference TRBV5-1 and TRBJ2-7, the complete variable domain is KAGVTQTPRYLIKTRGQQVTLSCSPISGHRSVSWYQQTPGQGLQFLFEYFSETQRNKGNFPGRFSGRQFSNSRSEMNVSTLELGDSALYLCASSPTGASYEQYFGPGTRLTVT.

With regard to this clonotype: The junction differs from germline at one of its ends, possibly a read error. The chain uses TRBV20-1 and TRBJ2-3; D is ambiguous. Germline V CDR1 and CDR2: DFQATT, SNEGSKA (reference sequence). This CDR3 is built from 15 residues. CDR3 DNA sequence: TGCAGCGGACCGGAGAGAGCCGGGTCCACAGATACGCAATGTTTT. Translating it yields CSGPERAGSTDTQCF.

This clonotype was found many times. The chain recombines TRBV6-1 with TRBJ2-1, with D unclear. Germline V gene data show CDR1 as MNHNS and CDR2 as SASEGT. This CDR3 comprises 13 residues. V was clipped by 2 bases and J by 9 bases, with 11 bases between them. CDR3 coding DNA: TGTGCCAGCAGTGAAAGTCGTAGCTCTGAGCAGTTCTTC. It yields the protein CASSESRSSEQFF.

This clonotype has only a few counts. V usage is TRBV28 and J usage is TRBJ1-1; TRBD1 is a possible D gene (6 bases). The CDR3 sequence is 17 residues long. Germline V gene lookup returns CDR1 MDHEN and CDR2 SYDVKM. The germline V and J ends were trimmed by 5 bases and 4 bases, with 23 bases remaining between them. The CDR3 DNA follows: TGTGCCAGCAGTCCTGACCAACGAACGGGGGGCTTCACTGAAGCTTTCTTT. Its translation: CASSPDQRTGGFTEAFF.

On this clonotype: The junction departs from the called germline gene at one end, perhaps through a read error. The chain has TRBV20-1 and TRBJ2-5; possible D gene TRBD1, 6 bases. The CDR3 is made up of 12 amino acids. The V gene's germline CDR1 is DFQATT and CDR2 SNEGSKA (reference sequence). The CDR3 nucleotides read TGCAGTACTTCGACGGGACAAGAGACCCAGTACTTT. Protein sequence: CSTSTGQETQYF.

This clonotype has a count of ten or more. The chain links TRBV4-1 to TRBJ2-2; 8 bases fit TRBD2. This CDR3 is 15 amino acids long. J was trimmed by 4 bases and V by 4 bases; bases with no gene match: 5. The V gene's germline CDR1 is MGHRA and CDR2 YSYEKL. The CDR3 region has the DNA TGCGCCAGCAGCCCCCGGACTAGCAGCACCGGGGAGCTGTTTTTT. Translation: CASSPRTSSTGELFF.

This rearrangement joins TRBV5-6 to TRBJ2-5; 10 bases map to TRBD2. Trimming cost V 5 bases and J 10 bases; bases outside gene matches: 8. There are 13 residues in the CDR3. Per germline, CDR1 SGHDT and CDR2 YYEEEE. CDR3 nucleotide sequence: TGTGCCAGCAGGGGCTCGGAGCGGGAGGGCCAGTACTTC. This encodes CASRGSEREGQYF.